The following is a TCR beta chain sequence with its context. Authors' methods: Estimated nucleated cell counts came from reference gene primer amplification. Clones were sequenced by immunoSEQ multiplex PCR, and TCRdb holds only the in-frame ones, with some missing. V, J and clone size derive from that table, while D and trimming were established from the DNA sequence. The sample yields about 130,000 clones, around three quarters seen once. This CDR3 has 15 amino acids. V dropped 2 bases and J dropped 2 bases, with 11 bases sitting between them. Germline CDR1 is SGHNT and CDR2 is YYREEE (reference sequence). The record originates from a study of blood T cell repertoires in COVID-19. In the study overall: COVID-19 samples from acute and convalescent phases originated in the United States, Italy and Spain. Sources were T cells, B-cell-depleted T cells, or PBMCs; the material itself was cDNA or gDNA.

The sequenced sample was peripheral blood. The sequence was collected from a middle-aged man with active or convalescent COVID-19. This chain joins TRBV5-4 and TRBJ1-3; TRBD1 is a possible D gene (6 bases). The CDR3: CASSLGGQPGNTIYF. CDR3 sequence (DNA): TGTGCCAGCAGCTTAGGAGGACAGCCTGGAAACACCATATATTTT.